What follows describes a single TCR beta chain. Unique molecular identifiers were attached to individual cDNA molecules during library preparation. In the authors' methods: Counting gave a median of 95,638 TCRs per sample, with values ranging from about 23,224 to 690,600. TCRdb re-analysed the RACE reads in MiXCR, keeping a single row per CDR3 protein. TCRdb, not the authors, supplied the V and J calls. The sample contains approximately 82,000 distinct CDR3 sequences, about 6.6% of which appear only once. The data were taken from a study of human T cells and chemical hapten exposure. The wider study: An approximately 2 cm by approximately 2 cm inner upper arm patch received 2% DPC for sensitization. Across samples, TCR yields varied, mostly owing to small differences in pooled library volumes.

This sample's time point: patch test 2, 6 weeks after DPC sensitization. Specified treatment: therapeutic diphenylcyclopropenone sensitization with weekly scalp DPC. CDR3 length equals 16 residues. V was trimmed by 3 bases and J by 1 base, leaving 14 bases between them. Germline CDR1 reads MDHEN; CDR2 reads SYDVKM. This clonotype was obtained from a woman between 25 and 40 years old with alopecia areata. Some clones in this sample may be carry-over from other donors' samples. V usage is TRBV28 and J usage is TRBJ2-3; the D is unclear. This material consisted of whole blood, taken in connection with sensitization to the hapten diphenylcyclopropenone (DPC). CDR3 DNA sequence: TGTGCCAGCAGTTTCGGACCATCTCCTCGCACAGATACGCAGTATTTT. Encoded protein: CASSFGPSPRTDTQYF.